Listed below are T cell receptor beta chains from one sample, sequenced in a study of technical replicates of blood from a few donors. Some clones are missing from TCRdb's copy, which holds only in-frame ones; the method was immunoSEQ multiplex PCR. The table records 70,000 to 95,000 clones, approximately 97% of them present only once. The sequencing input was T cells isolated from PBMCs. The receptor set was obtained from a human donor in good health. CDR3s include the opening cysteine and the closing phenylalanine or tryptophan. D genes are given only for firm matches. The size entry is marked missing in some rows and otherwise reads once, few, many or a size class.

D	size	V	J	DNA	CDR3
-	-	TRBV29-1	TRBJ2-7	TGCAGCGTTGTGAGGGAGGCCATCGGAACAATCTACGAGCAGTACTTC	CSVVREAIGTIYEQYF
-	-	TRBV11-1	TRBJ2-2	TGTGCCAGCAGGGGGGCCACCGGGGAGCTGTTTTTT	CASRGATGELFF
-	-	TRBV20-1	TRBJ1-1	TGCAGTGCTTCCGAGGGCACTGAAGCTTTCTTT	CSASEGTEAFF
-	-	TRBV5-4	TRBJ1-3	TGTGCCAGCAGCTTGGCGGCAGGGTTTGGAAACACCATATATTTT	CASSLAAGFGNTIYF
TRBD1	-	TRBV11-3	TRBJ2-5	TGTGCCAGCAGCTTAGGTGACAGGGTGTCTACTCTACAAGAGACCCAGTACTTC	CASSLGDRVSTLQETQYF
TRBD1	once	TRBV27	TRBJ2-7	TGTGCCAGCAGTCCCCGACAGGGGAGGTACGAGCAGTACTTC	CASSPRQGRYEQYF
TRBD1	-	TRBV30	TRBJ2-5	TGTGCCTGGAGTGCTGGGACAGTCCAAGAGACCCAGTACTTC	CAWSAGTVQETQYF
-	-	TRBV7-2	TRBJ1-1	TGTGCCAGCAGCCCCGAGATGAACACTGAAGCTTTCTTT	CASSPEMNTEAFF
-	-	TRBV28	TRBJ2-7	TGTGCCAGCAGTCCCCACGGGACACTAAGCCACGAGCAGTACTTC	CASSPHGTLSHEQYF
-	-	TRBV2	TRBJ1-1	TGTGCCAGCAAAACGGACACTGAAGCTTTCTTT	CASKTDTEAFF
-	-	TRBV7-9	TRBJ1-1	TGTGCCAGCAGCTTAGGGGCGAATGAAGCTTTCTTT	CASSLGANEAFF
TRBD2	-	TRBV5-1	TRBJ2-7	TGCGCCAGCAGTTTGCGTATAACTAGCGGGGATAGCTCCTACGAGCAGTACTTC	CASSLRITSGDSSYEQYF
TRBD2	-	TRBV4-1	TRBJ2-1	TGCGCCAGCAGCCAATATCACAAGCGGGAGGGCCCGTACAATGAGCAGTTCTTC	CASSQYHKREGPYNEQFF
TRBD1	-	TRBV4-1	TRBJ1-1	TGCGCCAGCAGACTTCTCGGGACAGCGAACACTGAAGCTTTCTTT	CASRLLGTANTEAFF
-	-	TRBV6-5	TRBJ1-2	TGTGCCAGCAGTTATCGCGCCCCTAACTATGGCTACACCTTC	CASSYRAPNYGYTF
TRBD1	-	TRBV7-2	TRBJ1-6	TGTGCCAGCAGACTCACAGGGGGCTCCTATAATTCACCCCTCCACTTT	CASRLTGGSYNSPLHF
-	once	TRBV5-4	TRBJ2-5	TGTGCCAGCAGCTTCGACAGAGACAGGTTGTCGGAGACCCAGTACTTC	CASSFDRDRLSETQYF
-	-	TRBV2	TRBJ2-1	TGTGCCAGCAGGACAGAAAATGAGCAGTTCTTC	CASRTENEQFF
-	-	TRBV6-1	TRBJ1-1	TGTGCCAGCAGTCTGCGGGTGACTGAAGCTTTCTTT	CASSLRVTEAFF
TRBD2	-	TRBV6-5	TRBJ2-7	TGTGCCAGCAGTTCAACCGGGACTAATTTTCACGAGCAGTACTTC	CASSSTGTNFHEQYF
TRBD1	-	TRBV7-9	TRBJ2-7	TGTGCCAGCAGTTTCGGACAGGTCTACGAGCAGTACTTC	CASSFGQVYEQYF
TRBD2	-	TRBV5-1	TRBJ2-7	TGCGCCAGCAGCTTGGCCGGGAGGTCCGAGCAGTACTTC	CASSLAGRSEQYF
TRBD1	-	TRBV15	TRBJ2-7	TGTGCCACCAGCAGGGAGACAGGGCCTATCTACGAGCAGTACTTC	CATSRETGPIYEQYF
TRBD1	-	TRBV9	TRBJ1-1	TGTGCCAGCAGCGTAACAGGGGCCAACACTGAAGCTTTCTTT	CASSVTGANTEAFF
-	-	TRBV10-2	TRBJ1-5	TGCGCCAGCAGTGAGTCGAGTCAGCCCCAGCATTTT	CASSESSQPQHF
-	-	TRBV7-8	TRBJ2-7	TGTGCCAGCAGCTTAGCTCCGCGGGTCCCCTACGAGCAGTACTTC	CASSLAPRVPYEQYF
-	-	TRBV18	TRBJ2-5	TGTGCCAGCTCGGAGGGCAGGACAATCCAAGAGACCCAGTACTTC	CASSEGRTIQETQYF
-	-	TRBV6-1	TRBJ1-3	TGTGCCAGCAGTTTGCTGGCAGGCTCTGGAAACACCATATATTTT	CASSLLAGSGNTIYF
-	-	TRBV19	TRBJ1-1	TGTGCCAGTAGTATTGGCCAGGGGTGGGCTGAAGCTTTCTTT	CASSIGQGWAEAFF
TRBD1	once	TRBV27	TRBJ1-5	TGTGCCAGCAGAACACAGGGGATCAGCAATCAGCCCCAGCATTTT	CASRTQGISNQPQHF
TRBD2	-	TRBV27	TRBJ2-1	TGTGCCAGCAGTTTAGCGGGAGTCTACAATGAGCAGTTCTTC	CASSLAGVYNEQFF
TRBD1	-	TRBV6-5	TRBJ1-2	TGTGCCAGCAGTTACGAGCAGGGGGCAGGCTATGGCTACACCTTC	CASSYEQGAGYGYTF
-	-	TRBV5-4	TRBJ2-7	TGTGCCAGCAGCCCGAACCCGGCGGACTCCTACGAGCAGTACTTC	CASSPNPADSYEQYF
TRBD2	-	TRBV28	TRBJ2-5	TGTGCCAGCAGTTTCACCTATTCGGCAGCGGGGGAACAAGAGACCCAGTACTTC	CASSFTYSAAGEQETQYF
TRBD2	-	TRBV29-1	TRBJ2-3	TGCAGCGTTGAGGCGGGAGAGGGAGATACGCAGTATTTT	CSVEAGEGDTQYF
-	-	TRBV29-1	TRBJ2-1	-	CSVELFVLAGEFEQFF
-	-	TRBV18	TRBJ2-5	TGTGCCAGCTCACCCGATTCGGGAAAAGAGACCCAGTACTTC	CASSPDSGKETQYF
TRBD1	-	TRBV9	TRBJ1-1	TGTGCCAGCAGCGTAGGCCCGTACCAGGGGGCGATGAACACTGAAGCTTTCTTT	CASSVGPYQGAMNTEAFF
-	-	TRBV27	TRBJ1-1	TGTGCCAGCAGCTCCTATCTCACAGGGTCGTGGACTGAAGCTTTCTTT	CASSSYLTGSWTEAFF
-	-	TRBV27	TRBJ2-1	TGTGCCAGCAGTTTAGAGCGACCCGGTTACAATGAGCAGTTCTTC	CASSLERPGYNEQFF
TRBD1	-	TRBV4-1	TRBJ1-1	TGCGCCAGCAGCCAAGCGGGCACAGGGGCCGACGCTGAAGCTTTCTTT	CASSQAGTGADAEAFF
-	-	TRBV9	TRBJ2-7	TGTGCCAGCAGCGTAGGTGGGAGTGTCTACGAGCAGTACTTC	CASSVGGSVYEQYF
-	-	TRBV11-2	TRBJ2-7	TGTGCCAGCAGCTTATACCGGGGAGCCTACGAGCAGTACTTC	CASSLYRGAYEQYF
-	-	TRBV4-2	TRBJ1-3	TGTGCCAGCAGCCAAGATGAGGGCGGGAACACCATATATTTT	CASSQDEGGNTIYF
TRBD1	-	TRBV27	TRBJ2-2	TGTGCCAGCAGTTTTGGGACAGCCTCATGGGGGAGATCGGAGACCGGGGAGCTGTTTTTT	CASSFGTASWGRSETGELFF
TRBD2	-	TRBV4-2	TRBJ2-3	TGTGCCAGCAGCCGTAGACTAGCGGGGGAAGATACGCAGTATTTT	CASSRRLAGEDTQYF